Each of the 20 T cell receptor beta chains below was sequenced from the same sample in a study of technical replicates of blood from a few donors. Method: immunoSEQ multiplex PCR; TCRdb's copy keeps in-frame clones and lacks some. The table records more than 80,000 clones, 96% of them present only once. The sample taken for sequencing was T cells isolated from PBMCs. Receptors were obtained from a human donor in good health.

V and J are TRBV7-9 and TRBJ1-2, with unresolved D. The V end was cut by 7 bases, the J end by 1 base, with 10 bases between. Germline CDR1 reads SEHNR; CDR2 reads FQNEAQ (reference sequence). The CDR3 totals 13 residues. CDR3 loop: CASTRGLNYGYTF. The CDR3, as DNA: TGTGCCAGCACCAGAGGTCTTAACTATGGCTACACCTTC. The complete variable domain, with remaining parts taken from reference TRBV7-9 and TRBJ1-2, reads DTGVSQNPRHKITKRGQNVTFRCDPISEHNRLYWYRQTLGQGPEFLTYFQNEAQLEKSRLLSDRFSAERPKGSFSTLEIQRTEQGDSAMYLCASTRGLNYGYTFGSGTRLTVV.

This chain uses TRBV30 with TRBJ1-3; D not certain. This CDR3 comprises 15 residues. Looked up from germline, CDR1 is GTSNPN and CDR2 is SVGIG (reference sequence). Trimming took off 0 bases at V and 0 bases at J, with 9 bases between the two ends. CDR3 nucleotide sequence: TGTGCCTGGAGTGTACAGCCAATCTCTGGAAACACCATATATTTT. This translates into CAWSVQPISGNTIYF.

The CDR3 nucleotides read TGTGCCAGCCAGGCGGGACAGGGGTACTCTGGGGCCAACGTCCTGACTTTC. It codes for CASQAGQGYSGANVLTF. This chain joins TRBV21-1 and TRBJ2-6; the D call TRBD1 from the table was never checked on the DNA. TRBV21-1 is classified as a pseudogene. The CDR3 runs to 17 residues.

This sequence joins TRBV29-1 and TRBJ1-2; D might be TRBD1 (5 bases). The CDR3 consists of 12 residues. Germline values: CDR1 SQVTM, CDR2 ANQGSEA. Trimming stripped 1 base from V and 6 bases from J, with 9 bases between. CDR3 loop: CSVEGGEDGYTF. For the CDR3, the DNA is TGCAGCGTTGAAGGAGGGGAGGATGGCTACACCTTC.

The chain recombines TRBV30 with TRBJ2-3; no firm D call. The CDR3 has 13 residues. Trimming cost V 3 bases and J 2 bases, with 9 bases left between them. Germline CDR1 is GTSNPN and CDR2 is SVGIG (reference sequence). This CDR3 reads CAWRREATDTQYF. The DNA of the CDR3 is TGTGCCTGGAGACGCGAAGCCACAGATACGCAGTATTTT.

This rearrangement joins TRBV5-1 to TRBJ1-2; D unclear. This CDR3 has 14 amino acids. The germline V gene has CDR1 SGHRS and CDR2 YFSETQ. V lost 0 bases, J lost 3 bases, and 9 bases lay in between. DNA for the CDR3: TGCGCCAGCAGCTTGGACAGTTATGACTATGGCTACACCTTC. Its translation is CASSLDSYDYGYTF.

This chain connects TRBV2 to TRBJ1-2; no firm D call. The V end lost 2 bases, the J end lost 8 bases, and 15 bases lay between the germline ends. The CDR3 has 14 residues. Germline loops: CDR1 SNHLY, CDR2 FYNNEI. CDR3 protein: CASSESLGAEGYTF. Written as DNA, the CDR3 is TGTGCCAGCAGTGAATCCCTGGGAGCTGAAGGCTACACCTTC.

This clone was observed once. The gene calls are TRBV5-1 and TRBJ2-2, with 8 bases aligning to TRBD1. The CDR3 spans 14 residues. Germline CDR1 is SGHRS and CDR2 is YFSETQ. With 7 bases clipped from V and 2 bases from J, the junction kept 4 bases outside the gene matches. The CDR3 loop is CASSDRVNTGELFF. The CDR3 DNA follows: TGCGCCAGCTCGGACAGGGTAAACACCGGGGAGCTGTTTTTT.

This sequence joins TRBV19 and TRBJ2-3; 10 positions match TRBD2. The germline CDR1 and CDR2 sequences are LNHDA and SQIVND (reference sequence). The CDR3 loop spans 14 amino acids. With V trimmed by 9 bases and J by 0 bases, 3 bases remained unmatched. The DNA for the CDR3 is TGTGCCAGCAAGACTAGCGGGAGCACAGATACGCAGTATTTT. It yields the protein CASKTSGSTDTQYF. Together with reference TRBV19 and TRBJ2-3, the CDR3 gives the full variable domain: DGGITQSPKYLFRKEGQNVTLSCEQNLNHDAMYWYRQDPGQGLRLIYYSQIVNDFQKGDIAEGYSVSREKKESFPLTVTSAQKNPTAFYLCASKTSGSTDTQYFGPGTRLTVL.

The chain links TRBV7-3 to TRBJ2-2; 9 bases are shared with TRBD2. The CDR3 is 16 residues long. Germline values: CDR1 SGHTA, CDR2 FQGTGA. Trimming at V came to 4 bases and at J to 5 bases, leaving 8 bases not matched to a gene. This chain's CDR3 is CASSYSGLAFTGELFF. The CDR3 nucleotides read TGTGCCAGCAGCTACTCGGGACTAGCATTTACCGGGGAGCTGTTTTTT. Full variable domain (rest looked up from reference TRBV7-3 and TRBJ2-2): GAGVSQTPSNKVTEKGKYVELRCDPISGHTALYWYRQSLGQGPEFLIYFQGTGAADDSGLPNDRFFAVRPEGSVSTLKIQRTERGDSAVYLCASSYSGLAFTGELFFGEGSRLTVL.

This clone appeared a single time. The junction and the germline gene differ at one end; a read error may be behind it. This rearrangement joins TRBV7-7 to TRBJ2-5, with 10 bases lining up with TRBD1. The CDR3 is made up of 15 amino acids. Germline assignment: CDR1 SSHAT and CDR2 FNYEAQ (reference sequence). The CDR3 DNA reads TGTGCTAGCAGTACCGACAGGGGGCGAATGGAGACCCAGTACTTC. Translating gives CASSTDRGRMETQYF.

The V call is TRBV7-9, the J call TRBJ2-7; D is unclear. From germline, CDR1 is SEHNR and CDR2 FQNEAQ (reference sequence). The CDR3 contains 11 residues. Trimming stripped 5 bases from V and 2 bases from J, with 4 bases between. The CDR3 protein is CASSAPYEQYF. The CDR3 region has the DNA TGTGCCAGCAGCGCGCCCTACGAGCAGTACTTC.

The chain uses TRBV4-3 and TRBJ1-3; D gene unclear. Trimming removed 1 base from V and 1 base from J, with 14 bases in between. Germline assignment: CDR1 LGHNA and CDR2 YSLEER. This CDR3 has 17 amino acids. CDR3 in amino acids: CASSQALLRDSGNTIYF. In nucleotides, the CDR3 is TGCGCCAGCAGCCAAGCTTTGCTGAGGGATTCTGGAAACACCATATATTTT.

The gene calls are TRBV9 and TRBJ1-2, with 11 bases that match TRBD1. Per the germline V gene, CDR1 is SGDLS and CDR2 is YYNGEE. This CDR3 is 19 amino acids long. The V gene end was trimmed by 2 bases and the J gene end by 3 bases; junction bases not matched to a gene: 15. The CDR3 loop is CASSVGVGPGQGVHYGYTF. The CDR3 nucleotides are TGTGCCAGCAGCGTTGGTGTGGGGCCGGGACAGGGGGTTCACTATGGCTACACCTTC.

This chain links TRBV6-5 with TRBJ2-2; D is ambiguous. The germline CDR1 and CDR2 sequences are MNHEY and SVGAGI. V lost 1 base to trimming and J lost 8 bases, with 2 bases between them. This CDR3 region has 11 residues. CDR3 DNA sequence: TGTGCCAGCAGTTACTTAGGGGAGCTGTTTTTT. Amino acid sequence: CASSYLGELFF.

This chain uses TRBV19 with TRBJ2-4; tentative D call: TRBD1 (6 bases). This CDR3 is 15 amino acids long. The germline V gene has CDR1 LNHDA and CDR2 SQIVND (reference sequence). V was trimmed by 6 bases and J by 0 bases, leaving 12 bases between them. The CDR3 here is CASSSQGLAKNIQYF. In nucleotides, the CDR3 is TGTGCCAGTAGCAGCCAGGGGCTAGCCAAAAACATTCAGTACTTC.

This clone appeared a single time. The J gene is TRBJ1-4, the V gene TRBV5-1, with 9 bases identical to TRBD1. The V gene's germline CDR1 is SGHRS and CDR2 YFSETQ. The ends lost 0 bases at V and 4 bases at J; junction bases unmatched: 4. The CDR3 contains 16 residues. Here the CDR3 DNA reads TGCGCCAGCAGCTTGGACAGGGGGCACAATAATGAAAAACTGTTTTTT. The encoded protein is CASSLDRGHNNEKLFF.

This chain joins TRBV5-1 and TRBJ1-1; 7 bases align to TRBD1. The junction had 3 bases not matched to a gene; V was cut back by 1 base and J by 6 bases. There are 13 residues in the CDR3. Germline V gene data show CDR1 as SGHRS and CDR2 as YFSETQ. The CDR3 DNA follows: TGCGCCAGCAGCTTGACAGGGGTACCTGAAGCTTTCTTT. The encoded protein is CASSLTGVPEAFF.

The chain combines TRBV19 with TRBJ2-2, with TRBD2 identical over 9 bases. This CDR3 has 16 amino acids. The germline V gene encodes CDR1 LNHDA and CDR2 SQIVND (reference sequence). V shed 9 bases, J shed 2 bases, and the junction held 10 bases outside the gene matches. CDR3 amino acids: CASKRLAGSNTGELFF. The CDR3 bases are TGTGCCAGCAAGCGGCTAGCGGGATCCAACACCGGGGAGCTGTTTTTT.

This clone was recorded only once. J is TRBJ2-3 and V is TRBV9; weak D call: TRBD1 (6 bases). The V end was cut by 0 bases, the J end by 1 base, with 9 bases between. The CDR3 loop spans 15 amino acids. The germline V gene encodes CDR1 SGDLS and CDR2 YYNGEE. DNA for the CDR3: TGTGCCAGCAGCGTAGTAGGACAGCGCACAGATACGCAGTATTTT. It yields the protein CASSVVGQRTDTQYF.